This passage covers 26 T cell receptor beta chains from one sample sequenced in a study of follicular helper T cells after annual influenza vaccination. Measured with immunoSEQ multiplex PCR; TCRdb has only the in-frame clones, and not every one. The repertoire holds some 15,000 clones, roughly 81% seen once, with 0.27% in the top ten. Regarding time point: 2014-2015 season, pre-vaccination. The sample was CXCR5- memory CD4+ T cells sorted from blood, taken on the day of influenza vaccination. These receptors originate from an adult who received the influenza vaccine.

The V call is TRBV7-2, the J call TRBJ2-7; D gene uncertain. The CDR3 has 15 amino acids. CDR1 is SGHTA and CDR2 is FQGNSA in the germline V gene. V lost 0 bases, J lost 0 bases, and 9 bases lay in between. The DNA of the CDR3 is TGTGCCAGCAGCTTAGCTCCCGGTTACTCCTACGAGCAGTACTTC. Translation: CASSLAPGYSYEQYF. Full variable domain (rest looked up from reference TRBV7-2 and TRBJ2-7): GAGVSQSPSNKVTEKGKDVELRCDPISGHTALYWYRQSLGQGLEFLIYFQGNSAPDKSGLPSDRFSAERTGGSVSTLTIQRTQQEDSAVYLCASSLAPGYSYEQYFGPGTRLTVT.

V is TRBV6-4 and J is TRBJ1-2; possibly TRBD1 for D (5 bases). CDR3 size: 14 residues. V gave up 5 bases and J gave up 0 bases, with 10 bases separating them. In germline, CDR1 is MRHNA, CDR2 SNTAGT. CDR3 DNA sequence: TGTGCCAGCAGTCCGACAGAAGCTAACTATGGCTACACCTTC. It is translated as CASSPTEANYGYTF.

The rearrangement uses TRBV7-6 and TRBJ2-3; 11 bases align to TRBD2. Looked up from germline, CDR1 is SGHVS and CDR2 is FNYEAQ. The length of the CDR3 is 16 residues. V dropped 5 bases and J dropped 2; count of bases not matched to a gene: 6. The CDR3 DNA reads TGTGCCAGCAGCGAAAGACTAGCGGGGCCCACAGATACGCAGTATTTT. Its protein is CASSERLAGPTDTQYF.

The chain is built from TRBV2 and TRBJ1-4; D call uncertain. The germline CDR1 and CDR2 sequences are SNHLY and FYNNEI. V was trimmed by 3 bases and J by 0 bases, leaving 11 bases between them. The CDR3 consists of 16 residues. The CDR3 DNA reads TGTGCCAGCAGTGACGAGGGATCTGCAACTAATGAAAAACTGTTTTTT. It yields the protein CASSDEGSATNEKLFF.

This clone has more than one count but fewer than ten. The chain joins TRBV7-2 to TRBJ2-7; either TRBD1 or TRBD2 may fit D (7 bases each). V shed 5 bases and J shed 2 bases, with 13 bases lying between them. The length of the CDR3 is 14 residues. CDR1 SGHTA and CDR2 FQGNSA come from the germline V gene. The CDR3 here is CASSKTGRAYEQYF. The CDR3 DNA follows: TGTGCCAGCAGCAAGACAGGGAGGGCCTACGAGCAGTACTTC.

This rearrangement joins TRBV15 to TRBJ2-7; D is perhaps TRBD1 (6 bases). Germline V lookup: CDR1 LNHNV, CDR2 YYDKDF (reference sequence). With 5 bases removed from V and 2 bases from J, the gap between germline ends came to 10 bases. This CDR3 is built from 13 residues. CDR3 sequence reads: CATSRDTTYEQYF. For the CDR3, the DNA is TGTGCCACCAGCCGGGACACTACCTACGAGCAGTACTTC.

The chain uses TRBV4-2 and TRBJ1-2; 8 bases match TRBD1. The CDR3 consists of 16 residues. Per the germline V gene, CDR1 is LGHNA and CDR2 is YNFKEQ. V shed 1 base and J 2 bases; nucleotides not matched to a gene: 6. CDR3 DNA sequence: TGTGCCAGCAGCCAAGCCTTCCAGGGGGCGAACTATGGCTACACCTTC. Translation: CASSQAFQGANYGYTF.

V gene TRBV19 combines with J gene TRBJ2-7; maybe TRBD1 (7 bases). The CDR3 consists of 17 residues. Germline V CDR1 and CDR2: LNHDA, SQIVND (reference sequence). V lost 3 bases to trimming and J lost 2 bases, with 20 bases between them. The CDR3 spells CASSIAPPDRRAYEQYF. CDR3 DNA: TGTGCCAGTAGTATTGCCCCCCCGGACAGGAGGGCCTACGAGCAGTACTTC.

The rearrangement joins TRBV6-6 to TRBJ1-3, with D unresolved. Germline CDR1 is MNHNY and CDR2 is SVGAGI (reference sequence). CDR3 length: 16 residues. V lost 4 bases and J lost 0, with 13 bases in between. The CDR3 here is CASSLQDTSSGNTIYF. The CDR3, as DNA: TGTGCCAGCAGTTTACAAGACACCTCCTCTGGAAACACCATATATTTT.

V gene TRBV5-6 combines with J gene TRBJ1-4, with a possible D match to TRBD1 (6 bases). Germline assignment: CDR1 SGHDT and CDR2 YYEEEE. V lost 4 bases, J lost 4 bases, and 17 bases lay in between. CDR3 length: 16 amino acids. In DNA, the CDR3 is TGTGCCAGCAGCGTGGACAGAGGGTCCCTTAATGAAAAACTGTTTTTT. Encoded protein: CASSVDRGSLNEKLFF.

V usage is TRBV4-1 and J usage is TRBJ1-1; no definite D call. The CDR3 loop spans 15 amino acids. Germline CDR1 is MGHRA and CDR2 is YSYEKL. V lost 3 bases and J lost 10, with 21 bases in between. CDR3 loop: CASSQWEVRALPAFF. As DNA, the CDR3 is TGCGCCAGCAGCCAGTGGGAGGTCCGGGCCCTGCCAGCTTTCTTT.

The rearrangement links TRBV6-1 to TRBJ1-2; unclear D gene. The CDR3 covers 12 residues. V was clipped by 6 bases and J by 0 bases, with 5 bases between them. The V gene's germline CDR1 is MNHNS and CDR2 SASEGT. This chain's CDR3 is CASSGANYGYTF. The CDR3 region has the DNA TGTGCCAGCAGCGGAGCTAACTATGGCTACACCTTC.

The rearrangement joins TRBV29-1 to TRBJ1-5; TRBD1 is a possible D gene (5 bases). Germline CDR1 and CDR2: SQVTM and ANQGSEA. The CDR3 sequence is 16 residues long. As DNA, the CDR3 is TGCAACCATTCGGCCGCCGACAGCTATAGCAATCAGCCCCAGCATTTT. This encodes CNHSAADSYSNQPQHF. The whole variable domain, filled in from reference TRBV29-1 and TRBJ1-5, reads SAVISQKPSRDICQRGTSLTIQCQVDSQVTMMFWYRQQPGQSLTLIATANQGSEATYESGFVIDKFPISRPNLTFSTLTVSNMSPEDSSIYLCNHSAADSYSNQPQHFGDGTRLSIL.

The chain recombines TRBV5-1 with TRBJ2-2; tentatively, D is TRBD2 (6 bases). Germline CDR1 is SGHRS and CDR2 is YFSETQ. This CDR3 region has 16 residues. Trimming took 0 bases from V and 2 from J, leaving 11 bases between them. The CDR3 is CASSLVGGINTGELFF. For the CDR3, the DNA is TGCGCCAGCAGCTTGGTTGGGGGGATTAACACCGGGGAGCTGTTTTTT. The entire variable domain, with the rest obtained from reference TRBV5-1 and TRBJ2-2, is as follows: KAGVTQTPRYLIKTRGQQVTLSCSPISGHRSVSWYQQTPGQGLQFLFEYFSETQRNKGNFPGRFSGRQFSNSRSEMNVSTLELGDSALYLCASSLVGGINTGELFFGEGSRLTVL.

This clone has a handful of counts. The chain combines TRBV7-2 with TRBJ1-2; D is ambiguous. The CDR3 loop spans 13 amino acids. Trimming removed 6 bases at V and 8 bases at J, with 16 bases between. Germline CDR1 reads SGHTA; CDR2 reads FQGNSA. CDR3 sequence (DNA): TGTGCCAGCAGTCTTCCTGTTAGCCGAGGCTACACCTTC. Translating it yields CASSLPVSRGYTF.

This clone has only one observation. The genes are TRBV18 and TRBJ1-1, with a weak D call TRBD1 (5 bases). Deletions cut 3 bases from V and 2 bases from J, with 10 bases between. This CDR3 comprises 14 residues. Germline values: CDR1 KGHSH, CDR2 LQKENI. CDR3 bases: TGTGCCAGCTCACCCGGGACGTATAACACTGAAGCTTTCTTT. Translating gives CASSPGTYNTEAFF.

The V gene is TRBV7-2, the J gene TRBJ2-3, with 9 bases fitting TRBD2. V dropped 5 bases and J dropped 3; count of bases not matched to a gene: 6. Per the germline V gene, CDR1 is SGHTA and CDR2 is FQGNSA. The CDR3 loop spans 15 amino acids. The CDR3 sequence: CASSPRGGETDTQYF. The CDR3 DNA reads as TGTGCCAGCAGCCCGCGGGGGGGGGAGACAGATACGCAGTATTTT.

This clone was seen a handful of times. The chain combines TRBV7-9 with TRBJ1-5, with a possible D match to TRBD1 (5 bases). CDR3 length: 15 residues. CDR1 is SEHNR, CDR2 FQNEAQ, per germline (reference sequence). V dropped 5 bases and J dropped 6 bases, with 17 bases sitting between them. The DNA of the CDR3 is TGTGCCAGCAGCGAGGGGTTAACGGGGGGTCAGCCCCAGCATTTT. Protein: CASSEGLTGGQPQHF.

The CDR3 spells CASSLGQNLYEQYF. For the CDR3, the DNA is TGTGCCAGCAGCTTAGGACAGAATCTCTACGAGCAGTACTTC. The chain is built from TRBV7-2 and TRBJ2-7, with TRBD1 as a possible D gene (5 bases). CDR3 length: 14 amino acids. Germline CDR1 SGHTA, CDR2 FQGNSA. Trimming took 1 base from V and 3 from J, leaving 10 bases between them.

This clone appeared a few times. This sequence joins TRBV7-8 and TRBJ1-3; no firm D call. The CDR3 runs 12 residues. With 2 bases removed from V and 4 bases from J, the gap between germline ends came to 3 bases. Germline loops: CDR1 SGHVS, CDR2 FQNEAQ. The chain's CDR3 is CASSLPGNTIYF. DNA of the CDR3: TGTGCCAGCAGCTTACCGGGAAACACCATATATTTT.

The chain has TRBV7-6 and TRBJ2-2; TRBD2 aligns across 7 bases. CDR1 is SGHVS, CDR2 FNYEAQ, per germline. V shed 8 bases and J 4 bases; nucleotides not matched to a gene: 4. The length of the CDR3 is 13 residues. Here the CDR3 reads CASGLAATGELFF. The CDR3 DNA follows: TGTGCCAGCGGGCTAGCGGCCACCGGGGAGCTGTTTTTT.

J is TRBJ1-1 and V is TRBV5-5; D remains ambiguous. CDR1 SGHKS and CDR2 YYEKEE come from the germline V gene (reference sequence). The CDR3 totals 15 residues. V lost 6 bases and J lost 0, with 15 bases in between. Written as DNA, the CDR3 is TGTGCCAGCACCGCCCGCGGAGATCTGAACACTGAAGCTTTCTTT. Its translation is CASTARGDLNTEAFF.

The chain combines TRBV9 with TRBJ2-3; weak D call: TRBD2 (6 bases). V lost 3 bases and J 7 bases, leaving 24 bases between the germline ends. The germline CDR1 and CDR2 sequences are SGDLS and YYNGEE. There are 17 residues in the CDR3. CDR3 sequence: CASSANSGPGLGNTQYF. Written as DNA, the CDR3 is TGTGCCAGCAGCGCAAATAGCGGTCCTGGCTTGGGGAATACGCAGTATTTT.

The gene calls are TRBV7-2 and TRBJ1-5; D unresolved. The CDR3 contains 15 residues. Trimming pared 1 base from V and 3 bases from J, leaving 10 bases between. Germline V gene sequence: CDR1 SGHTA, CDR2 FQGNSA. The CDR3 loop is CASSLGLPDNQPQHF. The CDR3 DNA follows: TGTGCCAGCAGCTTAGGGTTGCCAGACAATCAGCCCCAGCATTTT.

The chain joins TRBV11-2 to TRBJ2-7; D is unclear. Germline CDR1 reads SGHAT; CDR2 reads FQNNGV. CDR3 size: 14 residues. V lost 4 bases and J lost 4, with 14 bases in between. CDR3 nucleotides: TGTGCCAGCAGCTCCTTGGGGATTAGGTACGAGCAGTACTTC. Protein sequence: CASSSLGIRYEQYF.

This chain joins TRBV7-9 and TRBJ2-5; D is possibly TRBD2 (6 bases). Germline V CDR1 and CDR2: SEHNR, FQNEAQ (reference sequence). The V end lost 3 bases, the J end lost 10 bases, and 21 bases lay between the germline ends. The CDR3 loop spans 15 amino acids. CDR3 sequence: CASSFQSGADGDQYF. DNA for the CDR3: TGTGCCAGCAGCTTCCAATCGGGAGCCGACGGGGACCAGTACTTC.